The 7 T cell receptor beta chains presented below share a single source sample, sequenced in a study of CD8 T cells in Susac syndrome. RNA, at roughly 0.45 to 1 ug, was reverse transcribed with random hexamers. TCRdb re-called the immunoSEQ multiplex PCR reads with MiXCR, one entry per CDR3 protein. Among 50,000 to 65,000 distinct CDR3 sequences listed, approximately 90% were seen once. Sequencing was carried out using CD8+ T cells from PBMCs. These receptors came from a human donor in good health.

V and J are TRBV27 and TRBJ2-1; 8 nucleotides agree with TRBD1. The CDR3 length is 16 residues. V was clipped by 5 bases and J by 6 bases; unmatched bases: 12. The germline gives CDR1 MNHEY, CDR2 SMNVEV (reference sequence). CDR3: CASSTGGQGLINEQFF. The CDR3 nucleotides read TGTGCCAGCAGTACCGGCGGACAGGGCCTGATCAATGAGCAGTTCTTC.

The chain carries TRBV4-1 and TRBJ2-7, with 9 bases aligning to TRBD2. Losses at the gene ends were 3 bases for V and 7 bases for J; bases not matched to a gene: 10. The germline V gene has CDR1 MGHRA and CDR2 YSYEKL. The CDR3 consists of 15 residues. The CDR3 spells CASSHQRGGAFEQYF. DNA for the CDR3: TGCGCCAGCAGCCACCAACGCGGGGGGGCCTTTGAGCAGTACTTC.

This clonotype was recorded once. This chain connects TRBV19 to TRBJ2-1; maybe TRBD2 (6 bases). The CDR3 length is 14 residues. Trimming shortened V by 3 bases and J by 0 bases, and 6 bases separated the two germline ends. Per the germline V gene, CDR1 is LNHDA and CDR2 is SQIVND (reference sequence). DNA for the CDR3: TGTGCCAGTAGTATGGGGGGCTCCTACAATGAGCAGTTCTTC. Its protein product is CASSMGGSYNEQFF.

The gene calls are TRBV27 and TRBJ2-7; possibly TRBD1 for D (5 bases). The length of the CDR3 is 14 residues. The germline V gene encodes CDR1 MNHEY and CDR2 SMNVEV (reference sequence). V shed 6 bases and J shed 1 base, with 13 bases lying between them. CDR3 DNA sequence: TGTGCCAGCAGGATCGGACACGAGTCCTACGAGCAGTACTTC. It codes for CASRIGHESYEQYF.

The V call is TRBV5-4, the J call TRBJ2-7; D is ambiguous. The CDR3 sequence is 14 residues long. CDR1 SGHNT and CDR2 YYREEE come from the germline V gene (reference sequence). V was clipped by 1 base and J by 5 bases, with 13 bases between them. The CDR3 loop reads CASSLRPVFDEQYF. DNA for the CDR3: TGTGCCAGCAGCTTGCGCCCCGTGTTTGACGAGCAGTACTTC.

The J gene is TRBJ2-1, the V gene TRBV5-1, with 7 bases that match TRBD1. Germline assignment: CDR1 SGHRS and CDR2 YFSETQ. After removal of 4 bases from V and 0 bases from J, the junction contained 7 bases not matched to a gene. This CDR3 region has 16 residues. CDR3: CASSPLDRDSYNEQFF. The CDR3 nucleotides are TGCGCCAGCAGCCCCCTCGACAGGGACTCCTACAATGAGCAGTTCTTC.

CDR3 bases: TGCGCCAGCAGCAAGACTAGCGGGGGCGACGAGCAGTACTTC. It yields the protein CASSKTSGGDEQYF. This chain links TRBV5-1 with TRBJ2-7; 12 bases map to TRBD2. CDR1 is SGHRS and CDR2 is YFSETQ in the germline V gene. J was trimmed by 5 bases and V by 4 bases; bases with no gene match: 4. The CDR3 sequence is 14 residues long.